The 20 T cell receptor beta chains below all came from one sample that was sequenced in a study of blood T cell repertoires in COVID-19. Here immunoSEQ multiplex PCR was the method, and the copy in TCRdb shows in-frame clones only, minus some. The repertoire holds about 34,000 clones, with about 84% as singletons. Sequenced: peripheral blood. The receptors stem from a man between 65 and 85 years old with COVID-19, enrolled during active disease.

The V and J genes are TRBV3-1 (or the pseudogene TRBV3-2) and TRBJ1-1; no clear D gene. The CDR3 length is 13 residues. V dropped 3 bases and J dropped 6 bases, with 11 bases sitting between them. In germline, CDR1 is LGHDT, CDR2 YNNKEL (reference sequence). In DNA form, the CDR3 reads TGTGCCAGCAGCCAGAGGAAGGTAGCTGAAGCTTTCTTT. Protein: CASSQRKVAEAFF.

V usage is TRBV19 and J usage is TRBJ1-5; tentatively, D is TRBD1 (5 bases). Trimming left V 2 bases short and J 4 bases short, with 12 bases between. CDR1 and CDR2 from the germline V gene are LNHDA and SQIVND (reference sequence). The CDR3 sequence is 15 residues long. CDR3 region: CASSIWQGGNQPQHF. The CDR3 bases are TGTGCCAGTAGTATATGGCAGGGAGGTAATCAGCCCCAGCATTTT.

V usage is TRBV5-1 and J usage is TRBJ2-1; no clear D. Trimming took 4 bases from V and 0 from J, leaving 11 bases between them. CDR1 SGHRS and CDR2 YFSETQ come from the germline V gene. The CDR3 consists of 15 residues. In nucleotides, the CDR3 is TGCGCCAGCAGCCCTTTTCAGAACTCCTACAATGAGCAGTTCTTC. It is translated as CASSPFQNSYNEQFF.

This clone was observed once. The CDR3 sequence is CASSFSDTEAFF. The DNA of the CDR3 is TGTGCCAGCAGCTTTAGTGACACTGAAGCTTTCTTT. The chain carries TRBV7-9 and TRBJ1-1; D is unresolved. CDR1 is SEHNR, CDR2 FQNEAQ, per germline (reference sequence). The CDR3 sequence is 12 residues long. The V end was cut by 3 bases, the J end by 3 bases, with 5 bases between.

In DNA form, the CDR3 reads TGTGCCTACCTAGCGGGAGGTACCTACAATGAGCAGTTCTTC. Its translation is CAYLAGGTYNEQFF. This chain uses TRBV7-9 with TRBJ2-1, with TRBD2 identical over 11 bases. The CDR3 runs to 14 residues. The germline V gene has CDR1 SEHNR and CDR2 FQNEAQ (reference sequence). The V gene end was trimmed by 11 bases and the J gene end by 2 bases; junction bases not matched to a gene: 5.

This clone was observed a few times. The CDR3 protein is CASSLTSGPFYEQYF. CDR3 bases: TGTGCCAGCTCGCTTACTAGCGGGCCTTTTTACGAGCAGTACTTC. The chain combines TRBV9 with TRBJ2-7; 9 nucleotides match TRBD2. The CDR3 totals 15 residues. Germline CDR1 reads SGDLS; CDR2 reads YYNGEE. Trimming took 7 bases from V and 4 from J; bases not matched to a gene: 12.

The chain links TRBV7-2 to TRBJ2-3; 7 nucleotides agree with TRBD1. V was clipped by 4 bases and J by 4 bases; unmatched bases: 8. This CDR3 spans 15 amino acids. The germline V gene encodes CDR1 SGHTA and CDR2 FQGNSA. Written as DNA, the CDR3 is TGTGCCAGCAGCTGGGGACAGTCCTCGGCAGATACGCAGTATTTT. Its translation: CASSWGQSSADTQYF.

This clone appeared a single time. The chain carries TRBV7-2 and TRBJ2-7, with 10 bases fitting TRBD2. The CDR3 runs 15 residues. CDR1 and CDR2 from the germline V gene are SGHTA and FQGNSA. Unmatched junction bases numbered 5, after V lost 3 bases and J lost 3 bases. CDR3 loop: CASSFTSGAHYEQYF. DNA of the CDR3: TGTGCCAGCAGCTTTACTAGCGGGGCGCACTACGAGCAGTACTTC.

The V and J genes are TRBV5-1 and TRBJ2-7; 7 bases map to TRBD2. CDR1 is SGHRS and CDR2 is YFSETQ in the germline V gene. The CDR3 is 16 residues long. The junction had 10 bases not matched to a gene; V was cut back by 0 bases and J by 4 bases. The CDR3 loop reads CASSLVIAGEQYEQYF. Here the CDR3 DNA reads TGCGCCAGCAGCTTGGTGATCGCGGGAGAACAATACGAGCAGTACTTC.

The chain combines TRBV18 with TRBJ1-5; D not resolved. The CDR3 has 13 amino acids. The V gene's germline CDR1 is KGHSH and CDR2 LQKENI. Deletions cut 4 bases from V and 4 bases from J, with 8 bases between. The CDR3 here is CASSQGVNQPQHF. CDR3 coding DNA: TGTGCCAGCTCACAGGGAGTAAATCAGCCCCAGCATTTT.

The genes are TRBV4-3 and TRBJ2-1, with 11 bases that match TRBD2. After removal of 4 bases from V and 5 bases from J, the junction contained 10 bases not matched to a gene. The CDR3 consists of 17 residues. CDR1 is LGHNA, CDR2 YSLEER, per germline. The CDR3 here is CASSPAYGTSGHNEQFF. For the CDR3, the DNA is TGCGCCAGCAGCCCTGCTTATGGGACTAGCGGACACAATGAGCAGTTCTTC.

V gene TRBV6-5 combines with J gene TRBJ2-5, with a weak D call TRBD1 (6 bases). The CDR3 consists of 15 residues. The germline V and J ends were trimmed by 5 bases and 5 bases, with 18 bases remaining between them. Germline assignment: CDR1 MNHEY and CDR2 SVGAGI. The CDR3 sequence is CASSPLQGRWETQYF. For the CDR3, the DNA is TGTGCCAGCAGTCCGTTACAGGGTCGTTGGGAGACCCAGTACTTC.

This sequence joins TRBV30 and TRBJ2-7; 7 positions match TRBD1. V was clipped by 2 bases and J by 6 bases; unmatched bases: 4. The CDR3 covers 12 residues. CDR1 is GTSNPN and CDR2 is SVGIG in the germline V gene (reference sequence). The CDR3 loop reads CAWSLTGVEQYF. The CDR3, as DNA: TGTGCCTGGAGTCTAACAGGGGTCGAGCAGTACTTC.

This clone was seen a few times. This rearrangement joins TRBV14 to TRBJ1-4, with 9 nucleotides matching TRBD1. Germline CDR1 is SGHDN and CDR2 is FVKESK. This CDR3 is built from 15 residues. The ends lost 3 bases at V and 8 bases at J; junction bases unmatched: 7. In nucleotides, the CDR3 is TGTGCCAGCAGCCACACAGGGGGCAGGAGAGAAAAACTGTTTTTT. Translation gives CASSHTGGRREKLFF.

The chain uses TRBV28 and TRBJ1-2; TRBD1 aligns across 7 bases. V lost 3 bases, J lost 4 bases, and 8 bases stayed unmatched. Germline V gene lookup returns CDR1 MDHEN and CDR2 SYDVKM. The CDR3 has 15 residues. The CDR3 sequence is CASSFDYRDSYGYTF. CDR3 nucleotide sequence: TGTGCCAGCAGTTTTGATTACCGGGACAGCTATGGCTACACCTTC.

This clone has only a few counts. The chain carries TRBV10-3 and TRBJ1-6, with 7 bases that match TRBD1. Germline CDR1 reads ENHRY; CDR2 reads SYGVKD. Germline trimming cut 7 bases from V and 7 bases from J; bases unmatched to any gene: 7. The CDR3 loop spans 14 amino acids. The CDR3 DNA follows: TGTGCCATCAAACATACAGGGGACAATTCACCCCTCCACTTT. Its protein product is CAIKHTGDNSPLHF.

The rearrangement links TRBV7-3 to TRBJ2-1, with D perhaps matching TRBD2 (5 bases). There are 16 residues in the CDR3. Germline V gives CDR1 SGHTA, CDR2 FQGTGA. Trimming stripped 3 bases from V and 10 bases from J, with 22 bases between. CDR3 region: CASSFGSPGTTSEQFF. The CDR3 DNA sequence: TGTGCCAGCAGCTTTGGGTCGCCGGGAACGACCTCCGAGCAGTTCTTC.

This clone has only a few counts. This chain connects TRBV28 to TRBJ2-1; 8 bases agree with TRBD2. The trim removed 5 bases at V and 8 bases at J, leaving 11 bases unmatched. The CDR3 covers 15 residues. The germline V gene has CDR1 MDHEN and CDR2 SYDVKM. Here the CDR3 DNA reads TGTGCCAGCAGTATGGGACTAGGGCGGTTCCATGAGCAGTTCTTC. It translates to CASSMGLGRFHEQFF.

The chain combines TRBV30 with TRBJ2-2, with no clear D. The CDR3 covers 13 residues. The V end lost 2 bases, the J end lost 3 bases, and 7 bases lay between the germline ends. From germline, CDR1 is GTSNPN and CDR2 SVGIG (reference sequence). The CDR3 bases are TGTGCCTGGAGTATGAGAGACACCGGGGAGCTGTTTTTT. Its protein is CAWSMRDTGELFF.

The chain uses TRBV19 and TRBJ2-5, with TRBD2 identical over 8 bases. Losses at the gene ends were 3 bases for V and 1 base for J; bases not matched to a gene: 4. Germline V gene sequence: CDR1 LNHDA, CDR2 SQIVND (reference sequence). The CDR3 sequence is 15 residues long. The CDR3 nucleotides read TGTGCCAGTAGTATGGGGGGGACTAGCCAAGAGACCCAGTACTTC. Its protein product is CASSMGGTSQETQYF.